Each of the 12 T cell receptor beta chains below was sequenced from the same sample in a study of blood T cell repertoires in COVID-19. Profiled with immunoSEQ multiplex PCR; TCRdb holds only in-frame clones, not every one. The sample has some 210,000 clones; approximately 80% are singletons. The sequenced sample was peripheral blood. Receptors originate from a human donor in a cohort sampled during active COVID-19.

This clone was observed a single time. The chain is built from TRBV6-5 and TRBJ2-7, with 8 bases fitting TRBD1. The CDR3 has 15 residues. Germline CDR1 reads MNHEY; CDR2 reads SVGAGI. The J segment lost 7 bases and the V segment lost 8 bases, leaving 16 bases of the junction unmatched. As DNA, the CDR3 is TGTGCCAGCCGGTCGGCAGGGGGCTATGCACGAGAGCAGTACTTC. Translation gives CASRSAGGYAREQYF.

This clone was observed a few times. J is TRBJ2-5 and V is TRBV7-8; 9 bases line up with TRBD2. V lost 5 bases and J lost 4; bases outside the gene matches: 5. Germline-derived CDR1 and CDR2 are SGHVS and FQNEAQ. The CDR3 contains 14 residues. This chain's CDR3 is CASSTRTSAETQYF. DNA of the CDR3: TGTGCCAGCAGCACTAGGACTAGCGCAGAGACCCAGTACTTC.

The V gene is TRBV28, the J gene TRBJ2-7, with D possibly matching TRBD2 (5 bases). CDR3 length: 15 residues. V lost 3 bases, J lost 0 bases, and 12 bases lay in between. CDR1 MDHEN and CDR2 SYDVKM come from the germline V gene. The CDR3: CASSLGGRDSYEQYF. CDR3 in DNA: TGTGCCAGCAGTTTGGGCGGGCGCGACTCCTACGAGCAGTACTTC.

The V gene is TRBV19, the J gene TRBJ1-3; D is ambiguous. The CDR3 consists of 12 residues. V was pared by 6 bases and J by 8 bases, with 11 bases between. CDR1 LNHDA and CDR2 SQIVND come from the germline V gene (reference sequence). Written as DNA, the CDR3 is TGTGCCAGTAGGCCGTCCCCGGACACCATATATTTT. Its translation: CASRPSPDTIYF.

The chain uses TRBV6-5 and TRBJ2-5; D perhaps matches TRBD2 (5 bases). The CDR3 loop spans 15 amino acids. Germline CDR1 reads MNHEY; CDR2 reads SVGAGI. Trimming stripped 5 bases from V and 2 bases from J, with 15 bases between. In nucleotides, the CDR3 is TGTGCCAGCAGTACTCCAGGAGGAGATCAAGAGACCCAGTACTTC. This sequence encodes CASSTPGGDQETQYF.

V is TRBV10-3 and J is TRBJ2-3; 7 bases are shared with TRBD1. Germline values: CDR1 ENHRY, CDR2 SYGVKD. CDR3 size: 11 residues. The ends lost 10 bases at V and 6 bases at J; junction bases unmatched: 4. DNA for the CDR3: TGTGCCACCCGAGGGGGCGATACGCAGTATTTT. This translates into CATRGGDTQYF.

The chain employs TRBV2 and TRBJ2-5; 7 bases are shared with TRBD2. The CDR3 is 13 residues long. The germline V gene has CDR1 SNHLY and CDR2 FYNNEI. Trimming took 8 bases from V and 5 from J; bases not matched to a gene: 8. CDR3 DNA: TGTGCCAGCTCAAGGGAGGGGTTGGAGACCCAGTACTTC. Protein sequence: CASSREGLETQYF.

The chain carries TRBV7-9 and TRBJ2-3, with 11 bases lining up with TRBD1. The junction had 6 bases not matched to a gene; V was cut back by 1 base and J by 3 bases. There are 17 residues in the CDR3. The germline CDR1 and CDR2 sequences are SEHNR and FQNEAQ (reference sequence). In DNA form, the CDR3 reads TGTGCCAGCAGCTTAGGGATTGGACAGGGGGCAACAGATACGCAGTATTTT. Amino acid sequence: CASSLGIGQGATDTQYF.

The V call is TRBV6-5, the J call TRBJ2-7, with TRBD1 matching 11 bases. From germline, CDR1 is MNHEY and CDR2 SVGAGI. The CDR3 is made up of 13 amino acids. The J segment lost 6 bases and the V segment lost 10 bases, leaving 8 bases of the junction unmatched. In DNA form, the CDR3 reads TGTGCCACCCGCCGGGACAGGGGGAGCGAGCAGTACTTC. Protein sequence: CATRRDRGSEQYF.

The chain joins TRBV18 to TRBJ2-7; 7 nucleotides agree with TRBD2. Germline V lookup: CDR1 KGHSH, CDR2 LQKENI. The CDR3 is 16 residues long. V was pared by 3 bases and J by 1 base, with 9 bases of the junction left unmatched. The CDR3 DNA reads TGTGCCAGCTCACCCCAAGCGGGACTAATATCCTACGAGCAGTACTTC. It is translated as CASSPQAGLISYEQYF.

The chain joins TRBV12-3 or TRBV12-4 to TRBJ1-1; the D gene is possibly TRBD1 (5 bases). The CDR3 has 13 residues. Trimming stripped 7 bases from V and 7 bases from J, with 16 bases between. CDR3 in amino acids: CASKRGGSVEAFF. CDR3 nucleotides: TGTGCCAGCAAACGGGGGGGTTCGGTTGAAGCTTTCTTT.

The CDR3 reads CASRRRGGTRANVLTF. The CDR3 bases are TGTGCCAGCAGGCGGCGCGGGGGAACACGGGCCAACGTCCTGACTTTC. The chain links TRBV2 to TRBJ2-6, with 7 bases lining up with TRBD2. Germline CDR1 SNHLY, CDR2 FYNNEI. The CDR3 is 16 amino acids. V was pared by 6 bases and J by 5 bases, with 10 bases of the junction left unmatched.